The TCR beta chain under discussion was sequenced for a study of blood T cell repertoires in COVID-19. Study information: Both acute and convalescent COVID-19 samples were obtained from the United States, Italy and Spain. From T cells, B-cell-depleted T cells, or PBMCs came the material, which was cDNA or gDNA.

The table lists this clone with a few counts. Unmatched junction bases numbered 8, after V lost 3 bases and J lost 7 bases. This CDR3 region has 14 residues. Germline lookup yields CDR1 MDHEN and CDR2 SYDVKM. Original data processing: Counts of nucleated cells, estimated from reference gene primer amplification, were obtained. Sequencing used immunoSEQ multiplex PCR; TCRdb keeps in-frame clones, though not all of them. V and J calls and clone size are copied from that table; D and trimming were computed from the DNA. The sample yields 85,000 to 100,000 clones, approximately 85% seen once. The sample comprised peripheral blood. The receptor's source is an elderly woman with active or convalescent COVID-19. The J gene is TRBJ1-1, the V gene TRBV28; TRBD1 aligns across 7 bases. CDR3 in amino acids: CASSFDRVRHEAFF. Here the CDR3 DNA reads TGTGCCAGCAGTTTTGACAGGGTCCGCCATGAAGCTTTCTTT. The full variable domain, rest sourced from reference TRBV28 and TRBJ1-1, is DVKVTQSSRYLVKRTGEKVFLECVQDMDHENMFWYRQDPGLGLRLIYFSYDVKMKEKGDIPEGYSVSREKKERFSLILESASTNQTSMYLCASSFDRVRHEAFFGQGTRLTVV.